This entry features one TCR beta chain sequence. The data belong to a study of T cell changes during pregnancy in multiple sclerosis. Assay used: immunoSEQ multiplex PCR; TCRdb lists only in-frame clones, some missing. The sample contains around 27,000 clones, roughly nine tenths of which appear only once. Between the trimmed V and J ends, which lost 4 bases and 5 bases, there was a span of 10 bases. This CDR3 region has 12 residues. In germline, CDR1 is SGHRS, CDR2 YFSETQ. This clonotype was obtained from a female donor with multiple sclerosis, enrolled in a pregnancy study. The chain couples TRBV5-1 to TRBJ2-7; the D gene is possibly TRBD2 (6 bases). The sample was CD4+ T cells from peripheral blood mononuclear cells, taken in the first trimester of pregnancy. The CDR3 loop is CASSRPGDEQYF. CDR3 bases: TGCGCCAGCAGCCGCCCGGGGGACGAGCAGTACTTC.